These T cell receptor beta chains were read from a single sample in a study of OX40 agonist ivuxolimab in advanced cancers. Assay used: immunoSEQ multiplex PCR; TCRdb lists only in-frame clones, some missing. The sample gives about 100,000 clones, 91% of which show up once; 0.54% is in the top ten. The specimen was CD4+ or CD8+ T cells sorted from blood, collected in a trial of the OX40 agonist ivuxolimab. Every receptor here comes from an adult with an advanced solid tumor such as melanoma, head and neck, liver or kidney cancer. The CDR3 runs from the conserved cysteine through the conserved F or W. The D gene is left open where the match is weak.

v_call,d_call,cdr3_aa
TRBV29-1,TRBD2,CSVEGSSGSLGEQFF
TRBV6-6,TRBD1,CASSGTGDRFNQPQHF
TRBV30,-,CAWSRGREETQYF
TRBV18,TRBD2,CASSPPIRGSEADTQYF
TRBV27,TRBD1,CASSYDRGLGYTF
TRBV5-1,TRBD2,CASSLELAGGPNEQYF
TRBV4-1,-,CASSQDRYPYQPQHF
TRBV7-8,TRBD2,CASSFPALSREGRGYEQYF
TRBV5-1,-,CASSYPWANEQFF
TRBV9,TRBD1,CASSEAGQGYGYTF
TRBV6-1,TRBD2,CASRRTSQSSYEQYF
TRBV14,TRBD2,CASSQPTAGRLAGVRGRELFF
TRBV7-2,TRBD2,CASSKSSGGPEQYF
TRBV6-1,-,CASSAPLGMAGANVLTF
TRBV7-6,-,CASSLARGEKLFF
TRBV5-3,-,CARSISDSQNTGELFF
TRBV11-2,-,CASSSLDSSSYNEQFF
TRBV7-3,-,CASSFERDNEQFF
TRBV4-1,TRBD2,CASSRIRGAGAVATEQFF
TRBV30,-,CAWSPFLQTQYF
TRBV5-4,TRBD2,CASSRKTSGSYEQYF
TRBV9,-,CASSVELSSGNTIYF
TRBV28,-,CASAGPSYNEQFF
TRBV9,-,CASSVRDTIYNEQFF
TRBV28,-,CASSLAERRTQYF
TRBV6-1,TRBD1,CASRGTGGNEQYF
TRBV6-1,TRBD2,CASGREGNYEQYF
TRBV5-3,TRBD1,CANPLAVNRGGYTF
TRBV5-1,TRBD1,CASSQDRGGEETQYF
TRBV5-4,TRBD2,CASSRSGRTETQYF
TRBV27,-,CASSFGFPGETYEQYF
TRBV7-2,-,CASRVSGVTEAFF
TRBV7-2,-,CASSLHSRYQETQYF
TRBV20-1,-,CSAGLGYEQYF
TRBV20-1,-,CSAVGRNEQFF
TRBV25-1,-,CASSLTGGTDEKLFF
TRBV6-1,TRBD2,CASTSGTLAKNIQYF
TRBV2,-,CASRTSRDEQYF
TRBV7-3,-,CASRSGANTGELFF
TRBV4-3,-,CASSQGVRRGELFF
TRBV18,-,CASSPESSYNEQFF
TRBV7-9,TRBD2,CASSIAATSGKRDEQYF
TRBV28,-,CASSLQETQYF
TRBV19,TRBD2,CASSMTSGRDIQYF
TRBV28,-,CASSLLSRDTEAFF
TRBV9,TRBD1,CASSVDPGGAEKLFF
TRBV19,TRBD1,CASRQGRNQPQHF
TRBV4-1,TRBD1,CASSQGSGQGANIQYF
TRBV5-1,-,CASIQNGGSYNEQFF
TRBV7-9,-,CASSLTASTYVLTF
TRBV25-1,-,CASTGAGANVLTF
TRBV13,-,CASSLKGVRDIARNEQFF
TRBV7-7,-,CASSQGGGRLITDTQYF
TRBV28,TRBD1,CASSSRQGLHTF
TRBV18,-,CASSPGSSYEQYF
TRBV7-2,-,CASSRSTPKETQYF
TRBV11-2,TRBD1,CASSRLYGAGGKETQYF
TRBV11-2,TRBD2,CASSLRLAGPYNEQFF
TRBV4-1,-,CASSQEGVLTDTQYF
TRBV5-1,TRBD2,CASSRNSGRDTGELFF